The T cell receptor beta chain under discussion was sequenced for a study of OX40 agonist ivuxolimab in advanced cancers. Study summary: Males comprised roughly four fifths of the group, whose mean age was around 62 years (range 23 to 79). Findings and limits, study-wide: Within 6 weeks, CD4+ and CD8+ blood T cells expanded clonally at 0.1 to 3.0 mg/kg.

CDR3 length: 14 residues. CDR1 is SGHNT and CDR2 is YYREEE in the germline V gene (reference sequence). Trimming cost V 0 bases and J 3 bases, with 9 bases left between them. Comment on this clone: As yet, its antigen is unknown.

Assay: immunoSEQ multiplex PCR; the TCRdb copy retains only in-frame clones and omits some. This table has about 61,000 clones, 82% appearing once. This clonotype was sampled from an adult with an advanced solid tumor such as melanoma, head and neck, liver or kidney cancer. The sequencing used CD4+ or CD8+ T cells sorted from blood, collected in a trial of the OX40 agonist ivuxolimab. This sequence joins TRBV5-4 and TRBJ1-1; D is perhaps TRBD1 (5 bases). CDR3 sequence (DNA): TGTGCCAGCAGCTTGGGGGGCGCGGACACTGAAGCTTTCTTT. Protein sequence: CASSLGGADTEAFF. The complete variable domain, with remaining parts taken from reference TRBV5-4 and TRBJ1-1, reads ETGVTQSPTHLIKTRGQQVTLRCSSQSGHNTVSWYQQALGQGPQFIFQYYREEENGRGNFPPRFSGLQFPNYSSELNVNALELDDSALYLCASSLGGADTEAFFGQGTRLTVV.